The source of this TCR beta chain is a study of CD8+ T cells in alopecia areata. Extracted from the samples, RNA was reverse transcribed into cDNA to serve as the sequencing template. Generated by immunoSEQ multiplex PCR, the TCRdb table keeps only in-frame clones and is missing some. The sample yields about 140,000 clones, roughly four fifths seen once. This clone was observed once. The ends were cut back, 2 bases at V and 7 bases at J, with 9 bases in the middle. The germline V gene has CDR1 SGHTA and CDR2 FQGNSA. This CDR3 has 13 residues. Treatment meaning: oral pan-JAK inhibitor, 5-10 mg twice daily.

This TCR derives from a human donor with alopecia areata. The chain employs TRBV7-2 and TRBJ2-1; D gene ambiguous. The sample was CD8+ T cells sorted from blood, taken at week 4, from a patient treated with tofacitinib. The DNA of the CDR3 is TGTGCCAGCAGCTTAATCAATCTGAATGAGCAGTTCTTC. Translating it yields CASSLINLNEQFF.